One and the same sample provided the 10 T cell receptor beta chains below, sequenced in a study of somatic reversion in DOCK8 deficiency. One-step amplicon PCR with EuroClonality-NGS primers amplified TRB from approximately 100 ng genomic DNA. TCRdb used MiXCR to reprocess the multiplex PCR reads, holding one entry per CDR3 protein. The table includes thousands of distinct CDR3 sequences, 24% detected once. What was sequenced was peripheral blood. The receptors derive from a human donor in good health.

This chain links TRBV12-3 or TRBV12-4 with TRBJ1-1; D may be TRBD1 (5 bases). The germline V and J ends were trimmed by 1 base and 6 bases, with 12 bases remaining between them. The CDR3 totals 14 residues. Written as DNA, the CDR3 is TGTGCCAGCAGTTTAGGTTGGGGCATTGCTGAAGCTTTCTTT. This translates into CASSLGWGIAEAFF.

The CDR3 sequence is CASRVRDRGPLSNQPQHF. CDR3 DNA sequence: TGTGCCAGCAGGGTTCGGGACAGGGGGCCCCTAAGCAATCAGCCCCAGCATTTT. This sequence joins TRBV5-5 and TRBJ1-5; TRBD1 agrees at 12 bases. CDR3 length equals 18 residues. V shed 5 bases, J shed 1 base, and the junction held 10 bases outside the gene matches. Per the germline V gene, CDR1 is SGHKS and CDR2 is YYEKEE (reference sequence).

The chain combines TRBV28 with TRBJ2-2; 9 bases map to TRBD1. V was clipped by 6 bases and J by 4 bases; unmatched bases: 9. The CDR3 has 16 residues. The germline V gene encodes CDR1 MDHEN and CDR2 SYDVKM. The CDR3 DNA reads as TGTGCCAGCAGGCGCACCGGGACAGGGTCCACCGGGGAGCTGTTTTTT. It encodes CASRRTGTGSTGELFF.

By its share, this clonotype is medium-sized. V gene TRBV5-4 combines with J gene TRBJ1-1; no firm D call. Germline lookup yields CDR1 SGHNT and CDR2 YYREEE (reference sequence). With 0 bases removed from V and 4 bases from J, the gap between germline ends came to 13 bases. The CDR3 is 15 amino acids. The CDR3 is CASSLAEGVSTEAFF. The CDR3 nucleotides read TGTGCCAGCAGCTTGGCCGAGGGCGTATCCACTGAAGCTTTCTTT.

V and J are TRBV28 and TRBJ2-7, with 7 positions matching TRBD1. CDR3 length: 14 amino acids. Germline loops: CDR1 MDHEN, CDR2 SYDVKM. The V gene end was trimmed by 10 bases and the J gene end by 5 bases; junction bases not matched to a gene: 14. The CDR3 DNA is TGTGCCATAAAGAGTTTCGAGGGGGCCCACGAGCAGTACTTC. Encoded protein: CAIKSFEGAHEQYF.

V usage is TRBV5-1 and J usage is TRBJ1-2; D possibly corresponds to TRBD1 (5 bases). The CDR3 extends over 13 amino acids. Germline CDR1 reads SGHRS; CDR2 reads YFSETQ. V was cut by 4 bases and J by 3 bases, with 10 bases left in between. CDR3 region: CASSPRVDYGYTF. CDR3 nucleotide sequence: TGCGCCAGCAGCCCCAGGGTTGACTATGGCTACACCTTC.

In its sample, this clonotype ranks as medium-sized (0.01 to 0.1%). V gene TRBV10-3 combines with J gene TRBJ1-2, with TRBD1 matching 10 bases. J gave up 4 bases and V 10 bases, and 6 bases lay outside the gene matches. The germline V gene has CDR1 ENHRY and CDR2 SYGVKD. The CDR3 loop spans 13 amino acids. The CDR3 here is CATWTGGTYGYTF. The CDR3 region has the DNA TGTGCCACCTGGACAGGGGGAACCTATGGCTACACCTTC.

This chain uses TRBV20-1 with TRBJ2-7, with D possibly being TRBD2 (6 bases). In germline, CDR1 is DFQATT, CDR2 SNEGSKA (reference sequence). The V end lost 1 base, the J end lost 6 bases, and 13 bases lay between the germline ends. The CDR3 is 13 amino acids. For the CDR3, the DNA is TGCAGTGCTAGAGCGCCGGGACTCCTCGAGCAGTACTTC. Its protein is CSARAPGLLEQYF.

This chain uses TRBV2 with TRBJ2-1, with D possibly matching TRBD2 (7 bases). Germline CDR1 and CDR2: SNHLY and FYNNEI. This CDR3 is built from 15 residues. V gave up 3 bases and J gave up 4 bases, with 13 bases separating them. For the CDR3, the DNA is TGTGCCAGCAGTGACGAGGGGGGGGCATACAATGAGCAGTTCTTC. This encodes CASSDEGGAYNEQFF.

Concerning this clonotype: A junction boundary mismatches the germline segment, possibly from a read error. The genes are TRBV20-1 and TRBJ2-7, with D possibly TRBD2 on 6 matching bases. This CDR3 contains 13 residues. Germline V gene sequence: CDR1 DFQATT, CDR2 SNEGSKA (reference sequence). The CDR3 bases are TGCAGTGCTAGAGCCGGGGGTTGGGGTTCTCCCACCTTC. It codes for CSARAGGWGSPTF.